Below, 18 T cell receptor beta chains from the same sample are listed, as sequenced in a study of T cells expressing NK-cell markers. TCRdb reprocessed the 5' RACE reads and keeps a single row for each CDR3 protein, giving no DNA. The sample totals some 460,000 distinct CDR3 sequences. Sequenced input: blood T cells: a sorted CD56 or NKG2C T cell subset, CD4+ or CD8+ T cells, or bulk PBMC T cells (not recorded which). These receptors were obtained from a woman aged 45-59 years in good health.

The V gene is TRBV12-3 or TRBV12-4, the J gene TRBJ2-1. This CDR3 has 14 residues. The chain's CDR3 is CASRLSGHNNEQFF.

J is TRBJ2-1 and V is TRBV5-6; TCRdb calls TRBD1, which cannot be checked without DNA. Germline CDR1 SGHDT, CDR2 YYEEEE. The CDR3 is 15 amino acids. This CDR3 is CASSPNRAKYNEQFF. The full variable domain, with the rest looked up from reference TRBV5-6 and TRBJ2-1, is DAGVTQSPTHLIKTRGQQVTLRCSPKSGHDTVSWYQQALGQGPQFIFQYYEEEERQRGNFPDRFSGHQFPNYSSELNVNALLLGDSALYLCASSPNRAKYNEQFFGPGTRLTVL.

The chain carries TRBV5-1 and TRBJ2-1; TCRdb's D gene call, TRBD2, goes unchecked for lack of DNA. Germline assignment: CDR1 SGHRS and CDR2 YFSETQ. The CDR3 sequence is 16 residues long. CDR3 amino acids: CASSLGSLVAYNEQFF.

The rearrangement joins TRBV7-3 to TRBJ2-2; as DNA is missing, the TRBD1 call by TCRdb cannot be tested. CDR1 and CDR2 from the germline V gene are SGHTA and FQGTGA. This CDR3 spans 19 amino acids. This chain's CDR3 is CASSSKPTGGQGKTGELFF.

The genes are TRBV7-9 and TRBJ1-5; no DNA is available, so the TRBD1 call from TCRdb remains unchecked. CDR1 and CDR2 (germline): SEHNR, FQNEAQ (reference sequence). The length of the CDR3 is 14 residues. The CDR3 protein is CASSQKGANQPQHF.

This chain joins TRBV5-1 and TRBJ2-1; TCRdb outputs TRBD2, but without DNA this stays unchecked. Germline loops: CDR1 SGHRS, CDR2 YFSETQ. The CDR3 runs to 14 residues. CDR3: CASSLRTRGNEQFF.

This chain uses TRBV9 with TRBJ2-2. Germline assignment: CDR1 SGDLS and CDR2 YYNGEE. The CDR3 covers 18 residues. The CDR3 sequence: CASSVVQRGFSNTGELFF.

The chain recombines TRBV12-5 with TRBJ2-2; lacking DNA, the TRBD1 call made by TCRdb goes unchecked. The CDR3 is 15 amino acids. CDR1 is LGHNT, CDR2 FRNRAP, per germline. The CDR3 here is CASGIGQGYGGELFF.

The CDR3 spells CASSLAGGGSYEQFF. The rearrangement uses TRBV5-1 and TRBJ2-1; TCRdb calls TRBD1, which cannot be checked without DNA. Germline loops: CDR1 SGHRS, CDR2 YFSETQ. The CDR3 totals 15 residues. Filled out from reference TRBV5-1 and TRBJ2-1, the complete variable domain reads KAGVTQTPRYLIKTRGQQVTLSCSPISGHRSVSWYQQTPGQGLQFLFEYFSETQRNKGNFPGRFSGRQFSNSRSEMNVSTLELGDSALYLCASSLAGGGSYEQFFGPGTRLTVL.

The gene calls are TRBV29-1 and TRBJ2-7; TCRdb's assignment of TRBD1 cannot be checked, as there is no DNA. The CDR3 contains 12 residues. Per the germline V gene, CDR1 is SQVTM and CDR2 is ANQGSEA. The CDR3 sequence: CSVRQDNYEQYF.

CDR3 amino acids: CSVAFTLDTQYF. The chain joins TRBV29-1 to TRBJ2-3. The CDR3 runs to 12 residues. CDR1 SQVTM and CDR2 ANQGSEA come from the germline V gene.

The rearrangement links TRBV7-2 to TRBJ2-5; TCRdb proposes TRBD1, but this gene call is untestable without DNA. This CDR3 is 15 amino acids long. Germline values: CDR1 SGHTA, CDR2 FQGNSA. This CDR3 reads CASSDSGTLGETQYF.

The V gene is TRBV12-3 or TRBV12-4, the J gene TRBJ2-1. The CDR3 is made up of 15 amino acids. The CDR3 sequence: CASSLIVSRGNEQFF.

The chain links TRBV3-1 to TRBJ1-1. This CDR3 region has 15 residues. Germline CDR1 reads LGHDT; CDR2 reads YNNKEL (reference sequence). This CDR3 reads CASSQLGSKNTEAFF.

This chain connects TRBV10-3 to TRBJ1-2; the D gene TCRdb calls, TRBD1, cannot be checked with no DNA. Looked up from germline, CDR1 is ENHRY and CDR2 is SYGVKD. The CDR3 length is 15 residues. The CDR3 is CAISESPGSLYGYTF.

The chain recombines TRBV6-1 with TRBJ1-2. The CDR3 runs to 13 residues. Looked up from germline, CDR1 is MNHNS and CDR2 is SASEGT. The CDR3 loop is CASRVKERHGYTF.

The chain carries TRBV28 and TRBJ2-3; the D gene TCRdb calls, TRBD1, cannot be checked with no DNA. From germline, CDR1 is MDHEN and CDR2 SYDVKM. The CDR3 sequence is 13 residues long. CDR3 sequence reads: CASQGDNTDTQYF.

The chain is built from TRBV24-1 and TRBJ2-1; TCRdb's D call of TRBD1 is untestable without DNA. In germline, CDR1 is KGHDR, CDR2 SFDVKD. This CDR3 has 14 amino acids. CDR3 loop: CATSDLTGLNEQFF.